One sample yielded the 22 T cell receptor beta chains listed below, sequenced in a study of post-analysis software for immune sequencing data. Whole-study results and caveats: About five TRBV segments, including TRBV5-6, TRBV5-1 and TRBV20-1, were more frequent in patients than controls.

Libraries were made from TCR beta cDNA, and they carried unique molecular identifiers. Using its own MiXCR run on the PCR reads, TCRdb lists one record per CDR3 protein. The table lists hundreds of thousands of distinct CDR3 sequences, about 40% of them singletons. These receptors' antigens are unknown. Specimen: blood. These receptor sequences come from a girl aged 10 to 17 with multiple sclerosis.

CDR3 region: CATSARGRYNEQFF. The CDR3 region has the DNA TGTGCCACCAGTGCACGGGGGCGCTACAATGAGCAGTTCTTC. The chain employs TRBV24-1 and TRBJ2-1; either TRBD1 or TRBD2 may fit D (6 bases each). Looked up from germline, CDR1 is KGHDR and CDR2 is SFDVKD. The length of the CDR3 is 14 residues. Trimming stripped 5 bases from V and 3 bases from J, with 10 bases between.

This clonotype turned up a few times. The gene calls are TRBV6-1 and TRBJ2-3, with D possibly TRBD2 on 5 matching bases. This CDR3 has 15 amino acids. Per germline, CDR1 MNHNS and CDR2 SASEGT. The germline V and J ends were trimmed by 8 bases and 5 bases, with 20 bases remaining between them. The CDR3 nucleotides are TGTGCCAGCCTCCCTTTACTAGAAGGGCGAGATACGCAGTATTTT. It translates to CASLPLLEGRDTQYF.

The rearrangement links TRBV7-2 to TRBJ1-2; D perhaps matches TRBD1 (5 bases). Germline V gives CDR1 SGHTA, CDR2 FQGNSA. The ends were cut back, 5 bases at V and 5 bases at J, with 18 bases in the middle. The CDR3 is 15 amino acids. The CDR3 sequence is CASSPAWTRRYGYTF. The CDR3 nucleotides read TGTGCCAGCAGCCCGGCTTGGACACGGCGGTATGGCTACACCTTC. Looking up the rest from reference TRBV7-2 and TRBJ1-2 gives the full variable domain: GAGVSQSPSNKVTEKGKDVELRCDPISGHTALYWYRQSLGQGLEFLIYFQGNSAPDKSGLPSDRFSAERTGGSVSTLTIQRTQQEDSAVYLCASSPAWTRRYGYTFGSGTRLTVV.

This clonotype has just a few counts. The gene calls are TRBV5-1 and TRBJ1-1; D is perhaps TRBD1 (5 bases). Germline lookup yields CDR1 SGHRS and CDR2 YFSETQ. Trimming left V 4 bases short and J 0 bases short, with 13 bases between. The CDR3 runs 15 residues. The CDR3 region is CASSDPREMNTEAFF. CDR3 nucleotides: TGCGCCAGCAGCGACCCCAGGGAAATGAACACTGAAGCTTTCTTT.

The genes are TRBV7-2 and TRBJ2-3; the match to TRBD2 covers 8 bases. The CDR3 length is 15 residues. Germline lookup yields CDR1 SGHTA and CDR2 FQGNSA. The V gene end was trimmed by 1 base and the J gene end by 2 bases; junction bases not matched to a gene: 2. The CDR3 DNA reads as TGTGCCAGCAGCTTAGTAGCGGGACTCACAGATACGCAGTATTTT. Translated, it gives CASSLVAGLTDTQYF.

The chain carries TRBV29-1 and TRBJ1-1; D may be TRBD1 (5 bases). The CDR3 consists of 13 residues. CDR1 and CDR2 (germline): SQVTM, ANQGSEA. Trimming removed 8 bases from V and 6 bases from J, with 19 bases in between. The CDR3 nucleotides read TGCAGCACCCCCGAGGCAGGCAGGGCTGAAGCTTTCTTT. Translating it yields CSTPEAGRAEAFF.

This clonotype was counted a few times. The J gene is TRBJ1-1, the V gene TRBV6-1; D is undetermined. The germline CDR1 and CDR2 sequences are MNHNS and SASEGT. Trimming cost V 1 base and J 0 bases, with 3 bases left between them. The CDR3 loop spans 13 amino acids. The CDR3 DNA reads as TGTGCCAGCAGTGAAGGGATGAACACTGAAGCTTTCTTT. It encodes CASSEGMNTEAFF.

This clonotype was counted between two and nine times. The chain is built from TRBV30 and TRBJ2-7; D not resolved. The CDR3 is 11 residues long. Trimming removed 2 bases from V and 5 bases from J, with 7 bases in between. From germline, CDR1 is GTSNPN and CDR2 SVGIG (reference sequence). The CDR3 loop reads CAWSHSHEQYF. DNA for the CDR3: TGTGCCTGGAGTCATTCCCACGAGCAGTACTTC.

This chain uses TRBV4-1 with TRBJ2-7; tentatively, D is TRBD2 (5 bases). CDR1 MGHRA and CDR2 YSYEKL come from the germline V gene. The CDR3 runs to 16 residues. The germline V and J ends were trimmed by 0 bases and 3 bases, with 15 bases remaining between them. This CDR3 is CASSQDRSDSDYEQYF. CDR3 DNA: TGCGCCAGCAGCCAAGATAGGAGCGATAGCGACTACGAGCAGTACTTC.

The chain links TRBV20-1 to TRBJ1-1; D unresolved. Per germline, CDR1 DFQATT and CDR2 SNEGSKA (reference sequence). CDR3 length: 13 residues. The germline V and J ends were trimmed by 4 bases and 5 bases, with 14 bases remaining between them. The CDR3 spells CSAIRRVGTEAFF. The CDR3 nucleotides read TGCAGTGCTATAAGGAGGGTCGGGACTGAAGCTTTCTTT.

V usage is TRBV4-2 and J usage is TRBJ2-3; 9 nucleotides match TRBD2. Trimming cost V 0 bases and J 8 bases; bases outside gene matches: 9. Looked up from germline, CDR1 is LGHNA and CDR2 is YNFKEQ. The CDR3 totals 16 residues. The CDR3 reads CASSQEMGGGAGTQYF. The CDR3 DNA reads as TGTGCCAGCAGCCAAGAAATGGGCGGGGGGGCCGGTACGCAGTATTTT.

There are a few counts of this clonotype. The CDR3 reads CATSDLPGGDETQYF. As DNA, the CDR3 is TGTGCCACCAGTGATTTGCCAGGGGGAGACGAGACCCAGTACTTC. This chain uses TRBV24-1 with TRBJ2-5; the match to TRBD1 covers 7 bases. The CDR3 is made up of 15 amino acids. V dropped 0 bases and J dropped 5; count of bases not matched to a gene: 5. Germline assignment: CDR1 KGHDR and CDR2 SFDVKD.

The chain combines TRBV5-6 with TRBJ1-3, with D possibly being TRBD1 (6 bases). The length of the CDR3 is 14 residues. V was clipped by 3 bases and J by 5 bases, with 12 bases between them. Germline values: CDR1 SGHDT, CDR2 YYEEEE. This chain's CDR3 is CASSSRRGRNTIYF. The CDR3 DNA follows: TGTGCCAGCAGCTCGCGCAGGGGAAGAAACACCATATATTTT.

This clonotype was detected many times. V is TRBV20-1 and J is TRBJ2-4; 9 bases are a match to TRBD1. The CDR3 extends over 12 amino acids. The trim removed 6 bases at V and 9 bases at J, leaving 6 bases unmatched. The germline gives CDR1 DFQATT, CDR2 SNEGSKA (reference sequence). The CDR3 reads CSARTGDLIQYF. The CDR3 nucleotides read TGCAGTGCCCGGACAGGGGATCTCATTCAGTACTTC.

The CDR3 DNA is TGTGCCAGCAGTCCAGGGTCGGGGAGGGTAGCGAGAGTCTCAGATACGCAGTATTTT. The encoded protein is CASSPGSGRVARVSDTQYF. The gene calls are TRBV12-3 or TRBV12-4 and TRBJ2-3; 7 positions match TRBD2. This CDR3 comprises 19 residues. V shed 5 bases, J shed 4 bases, and the junction held 21 bases outside the gene matches.

The CDR3 nucleotides are TGTGCCAGCAGTCCGACAGGGCTCCGTCAGTACTTC. It translates to CASSPTGLRQYF. The chain joins TRBV27 to TRBJ2-5; 7 positions match TRBD1. The length of the CDR3 is 12 residues. Germline V lookup: CDR1 MNHEY, CDR2 SMNVEV (reference sequence). J gave up 11 bases and V 5 bases, and 8 bases lay outside the gene matches.

The rearrangement uses TRBV12-3 or TRBV12-4 and TRBJ2-7, with D hard to call. The CDR3 has 15 residues. Trimming removed 7 bases from V and 3 bases from J, with 19 bases in between. DNA of the CDR3: TGTGCCAGCACCACCGACCAGTCCCCCTTCTACGAGCAGTACTTC. Translated: CASTTDQSPFYEQYF.

This chain connects TRBV30 to TRBJ1-2, with D possibly matching TRBD1 (6 bases). This CDR3 has 12 residues. Germline V gene data show CDR1 as GTSNPN and CDR2 as SVGIG (reference sequence). V dropped 8 bases and J dropped 4 bases, with 14 bases sitting between them. CDR3 sequence: CATGGGSYGYTF. DNA for the CDR3: TGTGCCACCGGCGGGGGCAGCTATGGCTACACCTTC.

This clonotype was seen a few times. The CDR3: CASSPPLAGGLNEQFF. CDR3 nucleotide sequence: TGCGCCAGCAGCCCCCCCCTAGCGGGGGGGCTCAATGAGCAGTTCTTC. This rearrangement joins TRBV5-1 to TRBJ2-1; TRBD2 agrees at 12 bases. Germline trimming cut 4 bases from V and 6 bases from J; bases unmatched to any gene: 8. CDR1 is SGHRS and CDR2 is YFSETQ in the germline V gene. This CDR3 has 16 residues.

The gene calls are TRBV29-1 and TRBJ1-2; TRBD1 matches at 11 bases. Germline V lookup: CDR1 SQVTM, CDR2 ANQGSEA. CDR3 length: 14 amino acids. Trimming cost V 2 bases and J 3 bases; bases outside gene matches: 2. CDR3 loop: CSVEKGQGDYGYTF. The CDR3 DNA reads TGCAGCGTTGAAAAGGGACAGGGGGACTATGGCTACACCTTC.

The chain combines TRBV4-1 with TRBJ2-5; D perhaps matches TRBD2 (5 bases). The CDR3 covers 13 residues. CDR1 and CDR2 from the germline V gene are MGHRA and YSYEKL. V was pared by 8 bases and J by 4 bases, with 14 bases between. The chain's CDR3 is CASRRGLLETQYF. In DNA, the CDR3 is TGCGCCAGCCGGCGCGGGCTTCTAGAGACCCAGTACTTC.

There are a few counts of this clonotype. The V and J genes are TRBV20-1 and TRBJ1-2; D gene uncertain. Germline-derived CDR1 and CDR2 are DFQATT and SNEGSKA (reference sequence). V was trimmed by 5 bases and J by 7 bases, leaving 5 bases between them. The CDR3 has 9 amino acids. This CDR3 is CSAGGGYTF. In nucleotides, the CDR3 is TGCAGTGCTGGCGGTGGCTACACCTTC.